This entry features one TCR beta chain sequence. The data are from a study of blood T cell repertoires in COVID-19. The V gene lost 2 bases and the J gene lost 1 base, with 14 bases spanning the gap. Germline lookup yields CDR1 MNHNS and CDR2 SASEGT. This CDR3 has 16 amino acids. In the source study's methods: Reference gene primer amplification in the assay estimated nucleated cell counts. Assay used: immunoSEQ multiplex PCR; TCRdb lists only in-frame clones, some missing. From that table come the V and J calls and clone size; the DNA was used to work out D and trimming. The repertoire includes about 480,000 clones, 88% of them detected once, and approximately 8% sits in the top ten.

The TCR sequence derives from a woman aged 60-70 years who had recovered from COVID-19. This chain uses TRBV6-1 with TRBJ1-2; D is unclear. The source material was PBMCs or T cells enriched from blood (not recorded which). DNA for the CDR3: TGTGCCAGCAGTGAAACATCGGGTGCCCTTAACTATGGCTACACCTTC. This sequence encodes CASSETSGALNYGYTF.